The source of this T cell receptor (beta chain) is a study of regulatory T cells in long-lasting Graves disease. Construction of the TCR beta libraries employed iRepertoire HTBI primers in conjunction with Arm-PCR of CDR3 regions. TCRdb reanalysed the multiplex PCR reads using MiXCR and keeps one entry per CDR3 protein. There are 400,000 to 450,000 distinct CDR3 sequences in the sample; 14% to 15% occur only once, and roughly 17% lies in the top ten. The study, taken as a whole, reports: TCR diversity was lower in persistent than newly diagnosed Graves' disease. Among the persistent patients, approximately 2,900 public clonotypes were shared, more than the approximately 970 shared among new patients.

This clonotype appeared many times. What it binds is not known. Sample time point: newly diagnosed GD, antithyroid drugs for less than 3 months. RNA extracted from PBMCs served as the sequencing template. Trimming cost V 1 base and J 4 bases, with 5 bases left between them. The length of the CDR3 is 11 residues. Per the germline V gene, CDR1 is SQVTM and CDR2 is ANQGSEA. These same data were also listed under a study on T cells in Graves' hyperthyroidism and ophthalmopathy. That report adds: Diagnoses were established using clinical symptoms, serum thyroxine and TRAb, thyroid ultrasound and orbital computed tomography. Ophthalmopathy onset followed model prediction by a median approximately seven months.

This clonotype was sampled from a woman aged 25 to 45 with Graves disease. This sample comprised peripheral blood mononuclear cells (PBMCs), obtained at new diagnosis, from a patient treated with antithyroid drugs. The V call is TRBV29-1, the J call TRBJ2-7, with D hard to call. CDR3 loop: CSVEGSYEQYF. CDR3 DNA: TGCAGCGTTGAAGGGAGTTACGAGCAGTACTTC.